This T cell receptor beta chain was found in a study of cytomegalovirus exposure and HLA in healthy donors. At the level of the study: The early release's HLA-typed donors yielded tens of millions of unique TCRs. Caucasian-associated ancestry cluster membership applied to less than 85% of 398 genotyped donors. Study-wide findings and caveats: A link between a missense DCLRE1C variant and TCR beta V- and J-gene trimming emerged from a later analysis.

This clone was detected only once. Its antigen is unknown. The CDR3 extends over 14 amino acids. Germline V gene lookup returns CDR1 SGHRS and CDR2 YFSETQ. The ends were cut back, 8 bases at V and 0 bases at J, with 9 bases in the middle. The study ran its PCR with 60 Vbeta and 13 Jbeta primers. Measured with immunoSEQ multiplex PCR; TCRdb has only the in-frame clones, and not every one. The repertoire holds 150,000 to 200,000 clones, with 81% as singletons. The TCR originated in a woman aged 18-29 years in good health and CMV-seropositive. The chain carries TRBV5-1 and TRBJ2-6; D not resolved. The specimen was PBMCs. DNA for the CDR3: TGCGCCAGTGCGCCCCTCTCTGGGGCCAACGTCCTGACTTTC. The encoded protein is CASAPLSGANVLTF.